Detailed here is one T cell receptor beta chain. As yet, its antigen is unknown. Researchers ran the PCR with 60 Vbeta and 13 Jbeta primers. Profiled with immunoSEQ multiplex PCR; TCRdb holds only in-frame clones, not every one. This table holds about 140,000 clones, approximately 86% found once. Per germline, CDR1 SGHRS and CDR2 YFSETQ. The CDR3 sequence is 11 residues long. Everyone who donated was a healthy bone marrow donor. These data are taken from a study of cytomegalovirus exposure and HLA in healthy donors. Regarding the study as a whole: Within a later analysis, the majority of CMV-associated TCR beta chains appeared HLA-restricted. Later, TCR association rates were found to vary by HLA locus, highest for DRB1 and lowest for HLA-C. According to the study, 160 or so TCR beta chains were cytomegalovirus-associated.

This receptor was identified in a woman between 35 and 50 years old in good health and CMV-seronegative. J is TRBJ2-5 and V is TRBV5-1, with D possibly being TRBD2 (5 bases). The tail of the sequence fits TRBJ2-7 better, so the J call may be wrong. Sequencing input: PBMCs. The CDR3 DNA is TGCGCCAGCAGCTGGCGGGACGAGCAGTACTTC. Encoded protein: CASSWRDEQYF.